The 6 T cell receptor beta chains given below trace back to one sample, sequenced in a study of T cells in Graves' hyperthyroidism and ophthalmopathy. TCR beta CDR3 regions were amplified from RNA transcripts. Researchers ran a first-round RT-PCR on the TCR CDR3 using the HTBI primer set. TCRdb reanalysed the multiplex PCR reads using MiXCR and keeps one entry per CDR3 protein. The sample carries about 500,000 distinct CDR3 sequences, approximately 15% recorded once. Sequences were obtained from blood. These TCRs come from a woman in her late teens or twenties with Graves' hyperthyroidism.

This clonotype was observed a few times. The CDR3 coding sequence is TGCAGCGTCGCGCCTTCTCGGGAGTATGGCGATGAGCAGTTCTTC. Its protein is CSVAPSREYGDEQFF. V and J are TRBV29-1 and TRBJ2-1; perhaps TRBD2 as D (6 bases). Germline values: CDR1 SQVTM, CDR2 ANQGSEA. The CDR3 sequence is 15 residues long. V lost 6 bases and J lost 8, with 23 bases in between.

This chain connects TRBV4-1 to TRBJ2-1, with no clear D. With 5 bases removed from V and 2 bases from J, the gap between germline ends came to 13 bases. The germline V gene has CDR1 MGHRA and CDR2 YSYEKL. The CDR3 extends over 15 amino acids. The CDR3 DNA reads as TGCGCCAGCAGCTCCACCTGGCCCCCCTACAATGAGCAGTTCTTC. Residues: CASSSTWPPYNEQFF.

This clonotype was detected a few times. This chain connects TRBV7-9 to TRBJ1-1; D unresolved. CDR3 length: 14 residues. Germline-derived CDR1 and CDR2 are SEHNR and FQNEAQ (reference sequence). The germline V and J ends were trimmed by 1 base and 0 bases, with 6 bases remaining between them. The CDR3 loop is CASSLDYMNTEAFF. The CDR3 nucleotides are TGTGCCAGCAGCTTAGACTATATGAACACTGAAGCTTTCTTT. Full variable domain (remainder filled in from reference TRBV7-9 and TRBJ1-1): DTGVSQNPRHKITKRGQNVTFRCDPISEHNRLYWYRQTLGQGPEFLTYFQNEAQLEKSRLLSDRFSAERPKGSFSTLEIQRTEQGDSAMYLCASSLDYMNTEAFFGQGTRLTVV.

This clonotype has at least ten counts. This rearrangement joins TRBV11-2 to TRBJ2-5; D not resolved. Germline V gene data show CDR1 as SGHAT and CDR2 as FQNNGV. The CDR3 consists of 14 residues. The V gene lost 7 bases and the J gene lost 0 bases, with 12 bases spanning the gap. In nucleotides, the CDR3 is TGTGCCAGCACCAAAATACAGAACCAAGAGACCCAGTACTTC. Its translation is CASTKIQNQETQYF.

This clonotype was found a few times. The chain employs TRBV10-1 and TRBJ2-2; D possibly uses TRBD1 or TRBD2 (5 bases each). V dropped 8 bases and J dropped 5 bases, with 12 bases sitting between them. Germline V gives CDR1 WNHNN, CDR2 SYGVQD (reference sequence). This CDR3 is 13 amino acids long. CDR3 loop: CASGGSETGELFF. The DNA of the CDR3 is TGCGCCAGCGGGGGTAGCGAGACCGGGGAGCTGTTTTTT.

As concerns this clonotype: A much larger clone lies one base from this, so it may be a read error. The chain is built from TRBV5-1 and TRBJ2-7; maybe TRBD1 (6 bases). The CDR3 spans 14 residues. Germline V CDR1 and CDR2: SGHRS, YFSETQ. Here the CDR3 reads CASSYGTSSRELYF. CDR3 bases: TGCGCCAGCAGTTATGGGACATCGTCTCGTGAGCTGTACTTC.